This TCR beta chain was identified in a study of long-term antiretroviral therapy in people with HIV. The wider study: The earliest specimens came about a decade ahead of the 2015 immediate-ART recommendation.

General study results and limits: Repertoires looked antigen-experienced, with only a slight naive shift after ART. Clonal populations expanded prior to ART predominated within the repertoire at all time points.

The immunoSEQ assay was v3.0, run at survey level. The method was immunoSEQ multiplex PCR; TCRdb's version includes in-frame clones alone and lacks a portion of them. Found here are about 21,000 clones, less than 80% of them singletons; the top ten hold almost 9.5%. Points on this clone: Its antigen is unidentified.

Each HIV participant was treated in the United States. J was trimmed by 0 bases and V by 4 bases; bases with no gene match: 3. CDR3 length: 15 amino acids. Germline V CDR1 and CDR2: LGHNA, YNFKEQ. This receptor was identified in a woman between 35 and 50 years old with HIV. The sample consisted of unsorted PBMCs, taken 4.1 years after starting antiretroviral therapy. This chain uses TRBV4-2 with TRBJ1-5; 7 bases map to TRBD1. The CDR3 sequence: CASSPNRGSNQPQHF. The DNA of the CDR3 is TGTGCCAGCAGCCCAAACAGGGGTAGCAATCAGCCCCAGCATTTT.